The sample holds many counts of the clone carrying this TCR beta chain. What it recognizes is unknown. These data come from a study of Graves' ophthalmopathy and Graves' hyperthyroidism. General observations from the study: As the model predicted ophthalmopathy progression, it achieved a sensitivity of approximately 65% and a specificity of around 72%.

RNA transcripts yielded amplified TCR beta CDR3 regions. An opening RT-PCR round employed HTBI primers and preceded a second-round multiplex PCR. One entry per CDR3 protein results from TCRdb running MiXCR on the multiplex PCR reads. The data hold 300,000 to 400,000 distinct CDR3 sequences, with about a sixth observed a single time. CDR3 size: 17 residues. CDR1 LNHNV and CDR2 YYDKDF come from the germline V gene (reference sequence). Unmatched junction bases numbered 12, after V lost 3 bases and J lost 5 bases. The chain links TRBV15 to TRBJ2-5; TRBD2 agrees at 10 bases. The sequenced sample consisted of peripheral blood. The receptor's source is an adult man with Graves' ophthalmopathy. The CDR3 region is CATSSRSLLAGRETQYF. The DNA for the CDR3 is TGTGCCACCAGCAGTAGGAGCTTACTAGCGGGAAGGGAGACCCAGTACTTC.